Listed here are 24 T cell receptor beta chains from one sample, sequenced in a study of blood T cell repertoires in COVID-19. Sequenced by immunoSEQ multiplex PCR; TCRdb stores in-frame clones only, minus some. Seen here are more than 95,000 clones, 75% to 90% observed once, and the top ten hold more than 20%. The specimen was peripheral blood. The receptors stem from a man between 60 and 70 years old with acute or convalescent COVID-19.

This clone was observed a single time. The CDR3 DNA reads TGTGCCAGCAGTGAAGGCAGACTCACAGATACGCAGTATTTT. This gives the protein CASSEGRLTDTQYF. The genes are TRBV2 and TRBJ2-3, with D hard to call. CDR3 length: 14 residues. Germline-derived CDR1 and CDR2 are SNHLY and FYNNEI. V was trimmed by 1 base and J by 2 bases, leaving 7 bases between them.

This clone was seen once. The chain employs TRBV6-5 and TRBJ1-5; D is unclear. Trimming shortened V by 2 bases and J by 4 bases, and 9 bases separated the two germline ends. Germline lookup yields CDR1 MNHEY and CDR2 SVGAGI. This CDR3 comprises 14 residues. The CDR3 is CASSYRPSNQPQHF. The DNA for the CDR3 is TGTGCCAGCAGTTACCGTCCTTCTAATCAGCCCCAGCATTTT.

The chain couples TRBV29-1 to TRBJ2-1; D is unresolved. The CDR3 consists of 11 residues. CDR1 is SQVTM and CDR2 is ANQGSEA in the germline V gene. Deletions cut 2 bases from V and 8 bases from J, with 7 bases between. The chain's CDR3 is CSVETSDEQFF. The CDR3 DNA reads TGCAGCGTTGAAACCTCGGATGAGCAGTTCTTC.

In nucleotides, the CDR3 is TGTGCCAGCAGCTCATATAGACAGGGCACTAATGAAAAACTGTTTTTT. The encoded protein is CASSSYRQGTNEKLFF. The rearrangement links TRBV7-8 to TRBJ1-4; 7 nucleotides match TRBD1. The CDR3 is 16 residues long. J lost 2 bases, V lost 4 bases, and 7 bases had no gene match. Germline CDR1 and CDR2: SGHVS and FQNEAQ.

Here the CDR3 DNA reads TGTGCCAGCAGTTCGAGCGTCCGACGGCTGAACACTGAAGCTTTCTTT. Its translation: CASSSSVRRLNTEAFF. The J gene is TRBJ1-1, the V gene TRBV27; D call uncertain. The CDR3 totals 16 residues. CDR1 and CDR2 from the germline V gene are MNHEY and SMNVEV (reference sequence). The V end was cut by 4 bases, the J end by 0 bases, with 15 bases between.

The chain combines TRBV9 with TRBJ2-4; 9 bases fit TRBD1. The CDR3 runs 15 residues. V was pared by 3 bases and J by 4 bases, with 5 bases of the junction left unmatched. Germline V CDR1 and CDR2: SGDLS, YYNGEE. The DNA for the CDR3 is TGTGCCAGCAGCGCCTCCGGGACAGGGAAAAACATTCAGTACTTC. Translated: CASSASGTGKNIQYF.

The chain links TRBV13 to TRBJ1-1; tentative D call: TRBD1 (5 bases). Per germline, CDR1 PRHDT and CDR2 FYEKMQ (reference sequence). V was pared by 6 bases and J by 3 bases, with 20 bases between. The CDR3 is 16 amino acids. Written as DNA, the CDR3 is TGTGCCAGCAGGTACACTCGGGGGGGGAGGCACACTGAAGCTTTCTTT. Its protein product is CASRYTRGGRHTEAFF.

The J gene is TRBJ2-7, the V gene TRBV5-4, with 11 bases fitting TRBD2. J lost 0 bases, V lost 8 bases, and 7 bases had no gene match. The germline V gene encodes CDR1 SGHNT and CDR2 YYREEE (reference sequence). This CDR3 is built from 15 residues. The CDR3 sequence: CASQRLAGSSYEQYF. DNA of the CDR3: TGTGCCAGTCAAAGACTAGCGGGAAGCTCCTACGAGCAGTACTTC. Full variable domain (outside the CDR3, taken from reference TRBV5-4 and TRBJ2-7): ETGVTQSPTHLIKTRGQQVTLRCSSQSGHNTVSWYQQALGQGPQFIFQYYREEENGRGNFPPRFSGLQFPNYSSELNVNALELDDSALYLCASQRLAGSSYEQYFGPGTRLTVT.

This rearrangement joins TRBV6-4 to TRBJ1-1, with a weak D call TRBD1 (5 bases). The CDR3 consists of 13 residues. From germline, CDR1 is MRHNA and CDR2 SNTAGT. Trimming removed 0 bases at V and 8 bases at J, with 10 bases between. Here the CDR3 reads CASSDSGYREAFF. Written as DNA, the CDR3 is TGTGCCAGCAGTGACTCCGGATACAGGGAAGCTTTCTTT.

This chain's CDR3 is CALQEGLGYGYTF. Written as DNA, the CDR3 is TGTGCACTGCAGGAGGGGTTGGGCTATGGCTACACCTTC. The chain employs TRBV28 and TRBJ1-2, with TRBD1 as a possible D gene (5 bases). Germline assignment: CDR1 MDHEN and CDR2 SYDVKM. The CDR3 covers 13 residues.

The chain is built from TRBV5-1 and TRBJ2-3, with 8 bases fitting TRBD1. The CDR3 is 15 amino acids. Germline V gives CDR1 SGHRS, CDR2 YFSETQ. Losses at the gene ends were 4 bases for V and 5 bases for J; bases not matched to a gene: 9. The CDR3 region has the DNA TGCGCCAGCAGCCCGGAGAGACAGGGGAGAGATACGCAGTATTTT. Protein sequence: CASSPERQGRDTQYF.

The rearrangement links TRBV5-1 to TRBJ2-7, with a weak D call TRBD2 (6 bases). The V end lost 0 bases, the J end lost 0 bases, and 7 bases lay between the germline ends. This CDR3 region has 14 residues. Germline values: CDR1 SGHRS, CDR2 YFSETQ. CDR3 region: CASSLGGTSYEQYF. The CDR3 coding sequence is TGCGCCAGCAGCTTGGGCGGGACCTCCTACGAGCAGTACTTC.

The genes are TRBV15 and TRBJ2-1; the D gene is possibly TRBD2 (6 bases). Trimming left V 3 bases short and J 5 bases short, with 20 bases between. Germline loops: CDR1 LNHNV, CDR2 YYDKDF (reference sequence). The length of the CDR3 is 17 residues. In DNA, the CDR3 is TGTGCCACCAGCAGGGGCTTACGGGAGTTAGTTGACAATGAGCAGTTCTTC. Translated, it gives CATSRGLRELVDNEQFF.

This clone was detected once. CDR3 DNA sequence: TGTGCCAGCAGTGAATACGGGGAAGGAACCCAGCATTTT. It specifies CASSEYGEGTQHF. The chain uses TRBV2 and TRBJ1-5; D ambiguous. Germline CDR1 SNHLY, CDR2 FYNNEI. The CDR3 loop spans 13 amino acids. V lost 2 bases and J 11 bases, leaving 13 bases between the germline ends.

The V gene is TRBV27, the J gene TRBJ1-5, with D hard to call. The CDR3 has 14 residues. CDR1 and CDR2 from the germline V gene are MNHEY and SMNVEV (reference sequence). The V gene lost 2 bases and the J gene lost 4 bases, with 9 bases spanning the gap. The DNA for the CDR3 is TGTGCCAGCAGTTTAAGAGGGATTAATCAGCCCCAGCATTTT. Encoded protein: CASSLRGINQPQHF.

The chain recombines TRBV19 with TRBJ2-2, with TRBD1 as a possible D gene (6 bases). The V and J ends lost 3 bases and 3 bases respectively, with 14 bases between them. From germline, CDR1 is LNHDA and CDR2 SQIVND (reference sequence). The CDR3 is 16 amino acids. The CDR3 nucleotides read TGTGCCAGTAGTATTTTAGGGGACACATACACCGGGGAGCTGTTTTTT. It translates to CASSILGDTYTGELFF.

The J gene is TRBJ2-1, the V gene TRBV3-1 (or the pseudogene TRBV3-2), with 11 bases aligning to TRBD2. Germline V CDR1 and CDR2: LGHDT, YNNKEL (reference sequence). J was trimmed by 2 bases and V by 5 bases; bases with no gene match: 11. This CDR3 has 18 residues. CDR3 residues: CASSSHFSGRGPYNEQFF. The CDR3 bases are TGTGCCAGCAGCTCCCATTTTAGCGGGAGGGGGCCCTACAATGAGCAGTTCTTC.

The gene calls are TRBV6-5 and TRBJ1-4; 8 bases are a match to TRBD1. The germline V gene encodes CDR1 MNHEY and CDR2 SVGAGI. The V and J ends lost 6 bases and 9 bases, in that order; junction bases with no gene match: 9. This CDR3 has 14 residues. Written as DNA, the CDR3 is TGTGCCAGCAGCCCGGACAGGGAAAAGAAAAAACTGTTTTTT. Its protein product is CASSPDREKKKLFF.

The J gene is TRBJ1-1, the V gene TRBV28; 9 nucleotides match TRBD1. The CDR3 covers 15 residues. Trimming cost V 1 base and J 3 bases; bases outside gene matches: 3. Germline CDR1 MDHEN, CDR2 SYDVKM. In DNA form, the CDR3 reads TGTGCCAGCAGTTTATTGGGACAGGGCCACACTGAAGCTTTCTTT. Translated: CASSLLGQGHTEAFF.

The chain carries TRBV4-2 and TRBJ1-5; D possibly corresponds to TRBD1 (6 bases). CDR1 is LGHNA and CDR2 is YNFKEQ in the germline V gene. The CDR3 consists of 18 residues. V lost 0 bases to trimming and J lost 5 bases, with 20 bases between them. The DNA for the CDR3 is TGTGCCAGCAGCCAAGATGGGACCGGGACCTACAGGGATCAGCCCCAGCATTTT. Translation: CASSQDGTGTYRDQPQHF.

V and J are TRBV10-1 and TRBJ2-3; maybe TRBD1 (6 bases). V lost 4 bases and J 4 bases, leaving 9 bases between the germline ends. CDR3 length equals 13 residues. The germline CDR1 and CDR2 sequences are WNHNN and SYGVQD (reference sequence). The CDR3 DNA is TGCGCCAGCAGTGTAGCAGGGGCAGATACGCAGTATTTT. It encodes CASSVAGADTQYF.

The chain links TRBV9 to TRBJ2-1, with TRBD2 matching 9 bases. Germline assignment: CDR1 SGDLS and CDR2 YYNGEE. J lost 5 bases, V lost 0 bases, and 12 bases had no gene match. This CDR3 has 18 amino acids. The CDR3 region has the DNA TGTGCCAGCAGCGTAGTAGGCAGGGCTAGCGGGACGCACAATGAGCAGTTCTTC. Amino acid sequence: CASSVVGRASGTHNEQFF.

The chain links TRBV5-1 to TRBJ1-2, with 9 bases that match TRBD1. Germline values: CDR1 SGHRS, CDR2 YFSETQ. The CDR3 consists of 18 residues. V dropped 2 bases and J dropped 4; count of bases not matched to a gene: 15. CDR3 bases: TGCGCCAGCAGCTTAACCGGGACAGGGAGAAATCCCCTCTATGGCTACACCTTC. It translates to CASSLTGTGRNPLYGYTF.

V gene TRBV28 combines with J gene TRBJ2-7, with D maybe TRBD1 (5 bases). The germline V gene has CDR1 MDHEN and CDR2 SYDVKM. The V end was cut by 8 bases, the J end by 10 bases, with 21 bases between. The CDR3 extends over 13 amino acids. CDR3: CASGMTATTSQYF. The CDR3 DNA follows: TGTGCCAGCGGCATGACAGCTACTACAAGTCAGTACTTC.